These 19 T cell receptor beta chains were all obtained from the same sample, sequenced in a study of blood T cell repertoires in COVID-19. Sequencing was performed with immunoSEQ multiplex PCR; in TCRdb, only in-frame clones are kept and a portion is missing. The sample holds around 78,000 clones, under 85% seen once. Material: peripheral blood. The receptors here all came from a human donor in a cohort sampled during active COVID-19.

The table lists this clone with a count of one. The chain recombines TRBV19 with TRBJ2-1; 12 bases map to TRBD2. The CDR3 is 20 residues long. The germline CDR1 and CDR2 sequences are LNHDA and SQIVND (reference sequence). The V segment lost 1 base and the J segment 0 bases; nucleotides outside the gene matches: 10. CDR3: CASSIVPTSGGPLSYNEQFF. In nucleotides, the CDR3 is TGTGCCAGTAGTATAGTCCCCACTAGCGGGGGGCCTCTCTCCTACAATGAGCAGTTCTTC.

For the CDR3, the DNA is TGTGCCAGCAGTCGACAGGGGGCCTATGGCTACACCTTC. As protein: CASSRQGAYGYTF. This rearrangement joins TRBV9 to TRBJ1-2, with 10 bases fitting TRBD1. Per germline, CDR1 SGDLS and CDR2 YYNGEE. This CDR3 is 13 amino acids long. The ends lost 5 bases at V and 4 bases at J; junction bases unmatched: 2.

The chain combines TRBV5-4 with TRBJ2-5; 16 bases are shared with TRBD2. CDR1 SGHNT and CDR2 YYREEE come from the germline V gene (reference sequence). Trimming removed 5 bases from V and 4 bases from J; junction bases left unmatched: 5. CDR3 length equals 16 residues. CDR3 DNA: TGTGCCAGCAGGTCCGGGACTAGCGGGGGGGGAGAGACCCAGTACTTC. Translating gives CASRSGTSGGGETQYF.

The chain recombines TRBV6-5 with TRBJ2-7; D ambiguous. V lost 7 bases and J lost 0, with 7 bases in between. CDR3 length: 12 residues. Germline-derived CDR1 and CDR2 are MNHEY and SVGAGI. This CDR3 reads CASKGGSYEQYF. In DNA form, the CDR3 reads TGTGCCAGCAAAGGCGGCTCCTACGAGCAGTACTTC.

This clone appeared a few times. This chain links TRBV28 with TRBJ1-6; D not resolved. The CDR3 consists of 15 residues. Trimming shortened V by 5 bases and J by 8 bases, and 16 bases separated the two germline ends. The V gene's germline CDR1 is MDHEN and CDR2 SYDVKM. CDR3 in DNA: TGTGCCAGCAGTACGTCTGGGCTTCCCCATTCACCCCTCCACTTT. The encoded protein is CASSTSGLPHSPLHF.

This rearrangement joins TRBV4-3 to TRBJ2-2, with D perhaps TRBD2 (5 bases). Germline lookup yields CDR1 LGHNA and CDR2 YSLEER. Trimming took off 0 bases at V and 5 bases at J, with 7 bases between the two ends. The CDR3 runs to 14 residues. The CDR3 DNA reads TGCGCCAGCAGCCAAGACGGGGATACCGGGGAGCTGTTTTTT. Translated: CASSQDGDTGELFF.

This chain uses TRBV5-5 with TRBJ2-1; no definite D call. The germline gives CDR1 SGHKS, CDR2 YYEKEE (reference sequence). V dropped 6 bases and J dropped 7 bases, with 17 bases sitting between them. The CDR3 totals 14 residues. The CDR3 sequence is CASTRPAGNNEQFF. In DNA, the CDR3 is TGTGCCAGCACCCGTCCGGCAGGCAATAATGAGCAGTTCTTC. Filled out from reference TRBV5-5 and TRBJ2-1, the complete variable domain reads DAGVTQSPTHLIKTRGQQVTLRCSPISGHKSVSWYQQVLGQGPQFIFQYYEKEERGRGNFPDRFSARQFPNYSSELNVNALLLGDSALYLCASTRPAGNNEQFFGPGTRLTVL.

This clone has only one observation. The rearrangement links TRBV7-2 to TRBJ2-7, with D hard to call. This CDR3 has 13 residues. V shed 1 base and J shed 5 bases, with 9 bases lying between them. The germline gives CDR1 SGHTA, CDR2 FQGNSA. CDR3 coding DNA: TGTGCCAGCAGCTTAGTCCCTAGGAACGAGCAGTACTTC. Its translation is CASSLVPRNEQYF.

V and J are TRBV18 and TRBJ2-5; weak D call: TRBD1 (5 bases). V was trimmed by 4 bases and J by 1 base, leaving 10 bases between them. CDR3 length: 14 residues. Germline CDR1 is KGHSH and CDR2 is LQKENI. CDR3 sequence reads: CASSLDRAQETQYF. CDR3 DNA: TGTGCCAGCTCACTCGACAGAGCCCAAGAGACCCAGTACTTC. Looking up the rest from reference TRBV18 and TRBJ2-5 gives the full variable domain: NAGVMQNPRHLVRRRGQEARLRCSPMKGHSHVYWYRQLPEEGLKFMVYLQKENIIDESGMPKERFSAEFPKEGPSILRIQQVVRGDSAAYFCASSLDRAQETQYFGPGTRLLVL.

The chain carries TRBV6-6 and TRBJ1-1, with unresolved D. Germline lookup yields CDR1 MNHNY and CDR2 SVGAGI (reference sequence). The CDR3 is 13 amino acids. Trimming took 2 bases from V and 4 from J, leaving 8 bases between them. The CDR3 reads CASSYVEGTEAFF. For the CDR3, the DNA is TGTGCCAGCAGTTACGTCGAGGGCACTGAAGCTTTCTTT.

This clone has a single count. The chain links TRBV9 to TRBJ1-4; a possible D gene is TRBD1 (6 bases). The V end was cut by 4 bases, the J end by 10 bases, with 14 bases between. Germline CDR1 SGDLS, CDR2 YYNGEE. This CDR3 contains 13 residues. The CDR3 DNA reads TGTGCCAGCAGCACCGAGACAGGTGGAAAACTGTTTTTT. Protein: CASSTETGGKLFF.

The chain employs TRBV28 and TRBJ1-6; a possible D gene is TRBD1 (5 bases). Germline CDR1 and CDR2: MDHEN and SYDVKM. This CDR3 is built from 15 residues. The germline V and J ends were trimmed by 7 bases and 8 bases, with 18 bases remaining between them. The CDR3 protein is CASTWKDRGDSPLHF. DNA of the CDR3: TGTGCCAGCACCTGGAAGGACCGGGGGGATTCACCCCTCCACTTT.

The V gene is TRBV18, the J gene TRBJ2-7, with TRBD2 as a possible D gene (6 bases). The CDR3 contains 14 residues. Trimming pared 6 bases from V and 6 bases from J, leaving 18 bases between. The germline CDR1 and CDR2 sequences are KGHSH and LQKENI. The CDR3 spells CASSRNTPGVEQYF. The CDR3 DNA is TGTGCCAGCTCCCGGAACACCCCGGGGGTCGAGCAGTACTTC.

This clone turned up a few times. The chain combines TRBV19 with TRBJ1-2; D gene unclear. The CDR3 length is 12 residues. Germline-derived CDR1 and CDR2 are LNHDA and SQIVND (reference sequence). V lost 1 base and J lost 4, with 4 bases in between. The CDR3 is CASSIVGYGYTF. DNA for the CDR3: TGTGCCAGTAGTATAGTCGGCTATGGCTACACCTTC.

CDR3 protein: CASRSTGIYGYTF. The CDR3 DNA follows: TGTGCCAGCAGGTCGACAGGGATTTATGGCTACACCTTC. The J gene is TRBJ1-2, the V gene TRBV6-5; 7 positions agree with TRBD1. In germline, CDR1 is MNHEY, CDR2 SVGAGI. After removal of 6 bases from V and 5 bases from J, the junction contained 6 bases not matched to a gene. This CDR3 spans 13 amino acids.

This chain joins TRBV9 and TRBJ2-1, with 16 bases matching TRBD2. J lost 5 bases, V lost 0 bases, and 5 bases had no gene match. Germline-derived CDR1 and CDR2 are SGDLS and YYNGEE. The CDR3 runs 18 residues. CDR3 sequence: CASSVGGTSGGANNEQFF. The CDR3 nucleotides are TGTGCCAGCAGCGTAGGAGGGACTAGCGGGGGGGCAAACAATGAGCAGTTCTTC.

The rearrangement joins TRBV5-1 to TRBJ1-2, with 12 nucleotides matching TRBD1. V dropped 4 bases and J dropped 7; count of bases not matched to a gene: 5. Germline V gives CDR1 SGHRS, CDR2 YFSETQ. This CDR3 is 14 amino acids long. Here the CDR3 reads CASSPGTGGFGYTF. DNA of the CDR3: TGCGCCAGCAGCCCCGGGACAGGGGGCTTTGGCTACACCTTC.

The chain uses TRBV18 and TRBJ2-3; 10 positions agree with TRBD2. Germline CDR1 and CDR2: KGHSH and LQKENI. This CDR3 contains 16 residues. J lost 2 bases, V lost 4 bases, and 6 bases had no gene match. The CDR3 is CASSLGLAAITDTQYF. The CDR3 coding sequence is TGTGCCAGCTCACTTGGACTAGCGGCGATCACAGATACGCAGTATTTT.

The chain combines TRBV19 with TRBJ2-7, with 11 bases aligning to TRBD2. Germline CDR1 is LNHDA and CDR2 is SQIVND (reference sequence). With V trimmed by 3 bases and J by 3 bases, 4 bases remained unmatched. This CDR3 region has 15 residues. The CDR3 loop is CASSITGLAVYEQYF. In nucleotides, the CDR3 is TGTGCCAGTAGTATCACGGGACTAGCGGTCTACGAGCAGTACTTC.